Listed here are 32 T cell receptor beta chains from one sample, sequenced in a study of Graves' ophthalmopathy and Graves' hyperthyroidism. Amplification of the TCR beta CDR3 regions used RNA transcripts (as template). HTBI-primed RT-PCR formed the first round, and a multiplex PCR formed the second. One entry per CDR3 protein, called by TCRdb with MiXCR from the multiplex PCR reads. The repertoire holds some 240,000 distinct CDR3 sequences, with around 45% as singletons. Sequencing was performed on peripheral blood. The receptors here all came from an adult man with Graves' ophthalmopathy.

CDR3 nucleotide sequence: TGTGCCAGCAGTACGAGGACTAGCGGGTACAATGAGCAGTACTTC. Encoded protein: CASSTRTSGYNEQYF. The chain is built from TRBV7-9 and TRBJ2-7; TRBD2 matches at 11 bases. V shed 6 bases and J 7 bases; nucleotides not matched to a gene: 11. The CDR3 has 15 amino acids. Per the germline V gene, CDR1 is SEHNR and CDR2 is FQNEAQ (reference sequence).

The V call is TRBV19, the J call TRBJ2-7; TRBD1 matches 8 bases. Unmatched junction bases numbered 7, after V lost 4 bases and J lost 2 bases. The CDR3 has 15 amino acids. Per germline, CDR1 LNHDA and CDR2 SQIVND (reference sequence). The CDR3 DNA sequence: TGTGCCAGTAGTAAGCCAGGGGGCCGGACCTACGAGCAGTACTTC. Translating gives CASSKPGGRTYEQYF.

The CDR3 sequence: CASSSDQGRETQYF. Here the CDR3 DNA reads TGTGCCAGCAGTTCGGACCAGGGTCGAGAGACCCAGTACTTC. The chain uses TRBV9 and TRBJ2-5; tentative D call: TRBD1 (5 bases). CDR1 is SGDLS, CDR2 YYNGEE, per germline. This CDR3 is 14 amino acids long. V was shortened by 5 bases and J by 4 bases, with 15 bases between the two germline ends.

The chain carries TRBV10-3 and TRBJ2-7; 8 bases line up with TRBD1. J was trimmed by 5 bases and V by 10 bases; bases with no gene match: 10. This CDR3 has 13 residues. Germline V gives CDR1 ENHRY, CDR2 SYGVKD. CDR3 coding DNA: TGTGCCACCCAGGGGGCGAGACGGGACGAGCAGTACTTC. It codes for CATQGARRDEQYF.

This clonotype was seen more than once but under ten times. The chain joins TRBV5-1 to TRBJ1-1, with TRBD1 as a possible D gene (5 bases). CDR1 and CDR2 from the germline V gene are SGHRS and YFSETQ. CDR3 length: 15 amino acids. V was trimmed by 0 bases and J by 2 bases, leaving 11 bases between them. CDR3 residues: CASSLAGPPNTEAFF. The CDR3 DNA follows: TGCGCCAGCAGCTTGGCGGGGCCTCCTAACACTGAAGCTTTCTTT.

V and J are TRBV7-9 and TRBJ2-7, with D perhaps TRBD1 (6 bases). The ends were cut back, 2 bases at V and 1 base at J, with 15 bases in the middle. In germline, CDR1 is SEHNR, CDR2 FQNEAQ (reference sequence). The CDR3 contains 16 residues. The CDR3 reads CASSLRSRGWSYEQYF. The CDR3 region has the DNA TGTGCCAGCAGCTTAAGAAGCAGGGGTTGGTCCTACGAGCAGTACTTC.

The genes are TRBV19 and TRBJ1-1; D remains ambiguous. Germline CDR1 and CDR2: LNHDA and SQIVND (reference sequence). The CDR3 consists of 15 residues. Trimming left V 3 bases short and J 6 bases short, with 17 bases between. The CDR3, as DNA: TGTGCCAGTAGTATGTTAGGATCGGGAGACGCTGAAGCTTTCTTT. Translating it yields CASSMLGSGDAEAFF. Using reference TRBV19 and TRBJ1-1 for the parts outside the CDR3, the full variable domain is DGGITQSPKYLFRKEGQNVTLSCEQNLNHDAMYWYRQDPGQGLRLIYYSQIVNDFQKGDIAEGYSVSREKKESFPLTVTSAQKNPTAFYLCASSMLGSGDAEAFFGQGTRLTVV.

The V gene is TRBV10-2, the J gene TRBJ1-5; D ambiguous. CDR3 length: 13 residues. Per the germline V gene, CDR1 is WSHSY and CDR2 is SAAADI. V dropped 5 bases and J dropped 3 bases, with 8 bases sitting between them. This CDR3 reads CASSSRDNQPQHF. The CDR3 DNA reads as TGCGCCAGCAGTTCTCGGGACAATCAGCCCCAGCATTTT.

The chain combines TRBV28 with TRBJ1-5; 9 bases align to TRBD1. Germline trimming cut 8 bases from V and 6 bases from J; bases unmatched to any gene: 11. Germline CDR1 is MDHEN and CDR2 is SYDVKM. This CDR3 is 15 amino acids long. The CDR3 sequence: CASHHRTGVSQPQHF. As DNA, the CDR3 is TGTGCCAGCCACCACAGGACAGGGGTAAGTCAGCCCCAGCATTTT. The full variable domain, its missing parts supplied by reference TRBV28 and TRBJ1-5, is DVKVTQSSRYLVKRTGEKVFLECVQDMDHENMFWYRQDPGLGLRLIYFSYDVKMKEKGDIPEGYSVSREKKERFSLILESASTNQTSMYLCASHHRTGVSQPQHFGDGTRLSIL.

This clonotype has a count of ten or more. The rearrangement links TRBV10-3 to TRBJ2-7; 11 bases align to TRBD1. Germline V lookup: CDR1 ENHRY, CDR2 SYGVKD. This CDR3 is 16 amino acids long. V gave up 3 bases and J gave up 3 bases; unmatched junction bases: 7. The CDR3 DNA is TGTGCCATCAGTGACCTTGGGGACAGGGGGATCTACGAGCAGTACTTC. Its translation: CAISDLGDRGIYEQYF.

CDR3 amino acids: CATSGTQGGANEQYF. The DNA for the CDR3 is TGTGCCACCAGTGGAACCCAGGGAGGGGCCAATGAGCAGTACTTC. The V call is TRBV24-1, the J call TRBJ2-7, with TRBD2 matching 7 bases. The J segment lost 7 bases and the V segment lost 5 bases, leaving 13 bases of the junction unmatched. CDR3 size: 15 residues. The germline CDR1 and CDR2 sequences are KGHDR and SFDVKD.

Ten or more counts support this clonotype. CDR3 nucleotides: TGTGCCAGCAGCACCGGACTAGGACGAGACGAGCAGTACTTC. It codes for CASSTGLGRDEQYF. The J gene is TRBJ2-7, the V gene TRBV7-2; 7 bases agree with TRBD2. With V trimmed by 5 bases and J by 5 bases, 9 bases remained unmatched. Germline loops: CDR1 SGHTA, CDR2 FQGNSA. The CDR3 covers 14 residues. The whole variable domain, remainder taken from reference TRBV7-2 and TRBJ2-7, is GAGVSQSPSNKVTEKGKDVELRCDPISGHTALYWYRQSLGQGLEFLIYFQGNSAPDKSGLPSDRFSAERTGGSVSTLTIQRTQQEDSAVYLCASSTGLGRDEQYFGPGTRLTVT.

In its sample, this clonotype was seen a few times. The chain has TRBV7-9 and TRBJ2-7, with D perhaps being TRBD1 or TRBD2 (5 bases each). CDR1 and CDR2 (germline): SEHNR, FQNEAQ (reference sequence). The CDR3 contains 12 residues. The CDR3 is CEQQFGGPLQYF. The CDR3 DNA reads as TGTGAGCAACAATTTGGGGGTCCCTTGCAGTACTTC.

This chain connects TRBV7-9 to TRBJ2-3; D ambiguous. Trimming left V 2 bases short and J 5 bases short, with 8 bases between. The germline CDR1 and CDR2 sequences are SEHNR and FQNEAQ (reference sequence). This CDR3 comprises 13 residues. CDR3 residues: CASSLNRRDTQYF. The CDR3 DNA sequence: TGTGCCAGCAGCTTAAACCGGAGAGATACGCAGTATTTT. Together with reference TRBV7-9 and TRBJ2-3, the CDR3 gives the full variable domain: DTGVSQNPRHKITKRGQNVTFRCDPISEHNRLYWYRQTLGQGPEFLTYFQNEAQLEKSRLLSDRFSAERPKGSFSTLEIQRTEQGDSAMYLCASSLNRRDTQYFGPGTRLTVL.

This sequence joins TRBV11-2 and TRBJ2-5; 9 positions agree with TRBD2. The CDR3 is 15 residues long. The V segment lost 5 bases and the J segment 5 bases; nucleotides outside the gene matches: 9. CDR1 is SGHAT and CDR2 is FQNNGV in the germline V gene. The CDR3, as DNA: TGTGCCAGCAGCCCCAGGACTAGCGTGAGGGAGACCCAGTACTTC. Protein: CASSPRTSVRETQYF.

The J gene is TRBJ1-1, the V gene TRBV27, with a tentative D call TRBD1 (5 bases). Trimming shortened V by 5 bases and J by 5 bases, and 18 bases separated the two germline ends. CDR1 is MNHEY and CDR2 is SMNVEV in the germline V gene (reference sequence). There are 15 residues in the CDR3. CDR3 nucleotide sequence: TGTGCCAGCAGTCCCGGGGACTCCCTGGGAACTGAAGCTTTCTTT. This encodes CASSPGDSLGTEAFF.

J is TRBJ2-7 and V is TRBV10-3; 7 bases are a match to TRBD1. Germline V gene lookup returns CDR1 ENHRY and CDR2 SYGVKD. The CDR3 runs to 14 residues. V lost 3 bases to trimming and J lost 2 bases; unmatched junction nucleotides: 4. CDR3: CAISDSGTAYEQYF. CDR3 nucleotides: TGTGCCATCAGTGATTCCGGGACAGCCTACGAGCAGTACTTC.

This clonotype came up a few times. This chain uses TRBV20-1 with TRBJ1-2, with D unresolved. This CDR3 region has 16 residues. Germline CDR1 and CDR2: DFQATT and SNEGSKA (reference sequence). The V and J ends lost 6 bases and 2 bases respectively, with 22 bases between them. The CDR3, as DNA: TGCAGTGCCGATGTCCTTTCTCCGGGCAGCAACTATGGCTACACCTTC. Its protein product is CSADVLSPGSNYGYTF.

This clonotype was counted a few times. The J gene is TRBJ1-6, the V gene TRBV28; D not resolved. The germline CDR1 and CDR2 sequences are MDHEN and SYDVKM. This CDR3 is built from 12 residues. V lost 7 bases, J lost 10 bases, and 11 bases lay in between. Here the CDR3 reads CASTAGGSPLHF. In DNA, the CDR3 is TGTGCCAGCACCGCGGGTGGGTCACCCCTCCACTTT.

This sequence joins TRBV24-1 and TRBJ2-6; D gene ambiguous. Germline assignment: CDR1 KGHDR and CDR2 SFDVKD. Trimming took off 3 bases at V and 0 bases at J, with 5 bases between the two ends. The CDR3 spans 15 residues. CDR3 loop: CATSDKVSGANVLTF. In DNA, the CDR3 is TGTGCCACCAGTGATAAGGTCTCTGGGGCCAACGTCCTGACTTTC.

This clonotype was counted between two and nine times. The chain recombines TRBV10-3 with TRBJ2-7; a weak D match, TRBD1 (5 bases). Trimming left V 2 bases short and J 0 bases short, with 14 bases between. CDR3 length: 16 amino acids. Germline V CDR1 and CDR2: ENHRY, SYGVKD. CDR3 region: CAISEDSAHLSYEQYF. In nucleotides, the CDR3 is TGTGCCATCAGTGAGGACAGCGCCCATCTCTCCTACGAGCAGTACTTC.

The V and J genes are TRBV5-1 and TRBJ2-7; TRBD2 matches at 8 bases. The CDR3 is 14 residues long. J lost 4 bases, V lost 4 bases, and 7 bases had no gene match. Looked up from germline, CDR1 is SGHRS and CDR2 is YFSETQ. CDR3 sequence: CASSPVSGRYEQYF. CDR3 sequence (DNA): TGCGCCAGCAGCCCCGTCAGCGGGAGATACGAGCAGTACTTC.

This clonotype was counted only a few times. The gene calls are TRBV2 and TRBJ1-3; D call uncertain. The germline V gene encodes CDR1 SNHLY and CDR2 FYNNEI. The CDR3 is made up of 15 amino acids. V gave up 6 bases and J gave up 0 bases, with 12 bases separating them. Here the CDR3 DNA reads TGTGCCAGCAGGGATTTAGACAACTCTGGAAACACCATATATTTT. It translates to CASRDLDNSGNTIYF.

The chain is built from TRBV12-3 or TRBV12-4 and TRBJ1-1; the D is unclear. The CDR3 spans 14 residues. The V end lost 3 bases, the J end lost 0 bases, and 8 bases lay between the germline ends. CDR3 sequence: CASSFSRMNTEAFF. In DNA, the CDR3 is TGTGCCAGCAGTTTCAGCCGCATGAACACTGAAGCTTTCTTT.

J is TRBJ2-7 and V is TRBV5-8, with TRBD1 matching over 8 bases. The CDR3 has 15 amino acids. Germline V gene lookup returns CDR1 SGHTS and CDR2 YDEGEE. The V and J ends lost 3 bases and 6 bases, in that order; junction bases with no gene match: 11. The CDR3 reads CASSSPGTGPSEQYF. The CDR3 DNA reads TGTGCCAGCAGCTCTCCCGGGACAGGACCCTCCGAGCAGTACTTC.

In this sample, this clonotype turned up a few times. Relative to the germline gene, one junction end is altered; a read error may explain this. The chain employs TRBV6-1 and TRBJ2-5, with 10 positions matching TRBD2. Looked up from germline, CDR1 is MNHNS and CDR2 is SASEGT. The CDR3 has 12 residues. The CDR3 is CASSAPGTSVDF. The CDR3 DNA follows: TGTGCCAGCAGTGCCCCCGGGACTAGCGTCGACTTC.

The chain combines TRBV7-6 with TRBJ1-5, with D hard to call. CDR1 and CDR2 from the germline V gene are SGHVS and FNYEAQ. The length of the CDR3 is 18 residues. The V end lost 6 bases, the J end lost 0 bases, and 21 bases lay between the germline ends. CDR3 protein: CASSLRAADFYSNQPQHF. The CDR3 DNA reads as TGTGCCAGCAGTTTGCGGGCAGCTGATTTCTATAGCAATCAGCCCCAGCATTTT.

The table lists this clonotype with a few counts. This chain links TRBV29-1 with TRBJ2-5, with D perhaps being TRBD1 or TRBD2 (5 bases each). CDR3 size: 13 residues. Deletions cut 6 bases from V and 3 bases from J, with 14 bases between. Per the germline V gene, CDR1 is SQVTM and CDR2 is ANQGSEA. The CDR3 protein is CSVTGPPEETQYF. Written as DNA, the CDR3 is TGCAGCGTAACGGGGCCTCCGGAAGAGACCCAGTACTTC.

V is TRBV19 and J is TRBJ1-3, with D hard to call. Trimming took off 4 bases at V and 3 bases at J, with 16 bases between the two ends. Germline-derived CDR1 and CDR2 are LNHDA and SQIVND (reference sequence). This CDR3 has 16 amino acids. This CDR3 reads CASSRTNNQLGNTIYF. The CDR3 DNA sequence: TGTGCCAGTAGTAGGACGAATAATCAACTTGGAAACACCATATATTTT.

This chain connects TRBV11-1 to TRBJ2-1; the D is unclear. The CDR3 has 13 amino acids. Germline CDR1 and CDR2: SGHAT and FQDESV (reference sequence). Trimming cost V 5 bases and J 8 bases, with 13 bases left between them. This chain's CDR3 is CASSVEFGYEQFF. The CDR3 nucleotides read TGTGCCAGCAGCGTAGAGTTCGGGTATGAGCAGTTCTTC.

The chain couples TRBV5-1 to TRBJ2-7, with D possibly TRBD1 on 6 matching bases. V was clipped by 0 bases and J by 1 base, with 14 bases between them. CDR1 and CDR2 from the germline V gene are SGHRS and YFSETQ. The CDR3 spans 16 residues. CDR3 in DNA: TGCGCCAGCAGCTTGGGGAGGACAGACAGATCCTACGAGCAGTACTTC. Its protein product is CASSLGRTDRSYEQYF.

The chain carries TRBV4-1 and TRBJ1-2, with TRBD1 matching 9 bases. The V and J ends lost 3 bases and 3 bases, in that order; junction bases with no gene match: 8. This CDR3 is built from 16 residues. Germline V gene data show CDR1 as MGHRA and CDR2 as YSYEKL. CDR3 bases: TGCGCCAGCAGCCACAAAACAGGGGGCGGAGACTATGGCTACACCTTC. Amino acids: CASSHKTGGGDYGYTF.